A selection of T cell receptor beta chains follows, all from one sample in a study of blood T cell repertoires in COVID-19. The assay was immunoSEQ multiplex PCR, and TCRdb's table has in-frame clones only and misses some. The sample carries some 310,000 clones, 90% recorded once. Sequenced sample: peripheral blood. The origin of the receptors is a woman aged 25-40 years with COVID-19, enrolled during active disease. Each CDR3 is given with its conserved first and last residue. Each record gives: V gene, clone size, D gene, J gene, CDR3 protein. A D gene is named only where the DNA matches it firmly. Clone size is shown for a subset of rows, as once, few, many or a class of expanded clone.

V: TRBV5-1
size: -
D: -
J: TRBJ2-5
CDR3: CASSLGGLETQYF

V: TRBV28
size: -
D: -
J: TRBJ1-1
CDR3: CASSFGVRTEAFF

V: TRBV5-1
size: -
D: -
J: TRBJ2-2
CDR3: CASSPGRNTGELFF

V: TRBV5-4
size: -
D: -
J: TRBJ1-3
CDR3: CASSFDRLSGNTIYF

V: TRBV18
size: -
D: TRBD2
J: TRBJ2-3
CDR3: CASSGGLAGDVSQYF

V: TRBV28
size: -
D: -
J: TRBJ1-2
CDR3: CASKRNTGYFF

V: TRBV27
size: -
D: -
J: TRBJ1-5
CDR3: CASSQSGRGSSNQPQHF

V: TRBV9
size: once
D: -
J: TRBJ2-7
CDR3: CASSVGRGNEQYF

V: TRBV27
size: -
D: -
J: TRBJ1-2
CDR3: CASRRTERYGYTF

V: TRBV7-9
size: -
D: TRBD1
J: TRBJ1-1
CDR3: CASSLGQENTEAFF

V: TRBV6-4
size: -
D: TRBD2
J: TRBJ2-1
CDR3: CASSVAGGLITSYNEQFF

V: TRBV25-1
size: -
D: -
J: TRBJ1-5
CDR3: CASKGEGTQPQHF

V: TRBV7-9
size: -
D: -
J: TRBJ2-1
CDR3: CASSLARVENEQFF

V: TRBV7-3
size: -
D: TRBD2
J: TRBJ2-2
CDR3: CASSTGLGVGELFF

V: TRBV25-1
size: -
D: TRBD1
J: TRBJ1-2
CDR3: CASRPGQANYGYTF

V: TRBV20-1
size: once
D: -
J: TRBJ2-1
CDR3: CSARPNNEQFF

V: TRBV7-9
size: -
D: -
J: TRBJ2-2
CDR3: CASSLFAANTGELFF

V: TRBV6-5
size: -
D: -
J: -
CDR3: CASTHPGGTTDTQHF

V: TRBV27
size: -
D: -
J: TRBJ2-1
CDR3: CASSFGDSSYNEQFF

V: TRBV30
size: few
D: TRBD1
J: TRBJ1-4
CDR3: CAWMGFEGQGEGGNEKLFF

V: TRBV30
size: -
D: -
J: TRBJ1-1
CDR3: CAWSVSQLNTEAFF

V: TRBV9
size: -
D: TRBD2
J: TRBJ2-2
CDR3: CASSVAASGMTGELFF

V: TRBV7-9
size: -
D: TRBD1
J: TRBJ1-5
CDR3: CASSLGQEYQPQHF

V: TRBV7-8
size: -
D: TRBD2
J: TRBJ2-3
CDR3: CASSLSGTSTDTQYF

V: TRBV11-2
size: -
D: -
J: TRBJ1-2
CDR3: CASSLAQGHYGYTF

V: TRBV6-5
size: once
D: -
J: TRBJ2-2
CDR3: CASRRAGNTGELFF

V: TRBV6-1
size: -
D: TRBD2
J: TRBJ2-1
CDR3: CASSDSPGGRAGSQFF

V: TRBV3-1/TRBV3-2
size: -
D: -
J: TRBJ2-1
CDR3: CASSQISGPAGSEQFF

V: TRBV20-1
size: -
D: -
J: TRBJ1-1
CDR3: CSAIDRGWVFTEAFF

V: TRBV3-1/TRBV3-2
size: -
D: -
J: TRBJ2-1
CDR3: CASSQVPGDHEQFF

V: TRBV5-4
size: -
D: TRBD2
J: TRBJ2-4
CDR3: CASSSGTSGRAVKNIQYF